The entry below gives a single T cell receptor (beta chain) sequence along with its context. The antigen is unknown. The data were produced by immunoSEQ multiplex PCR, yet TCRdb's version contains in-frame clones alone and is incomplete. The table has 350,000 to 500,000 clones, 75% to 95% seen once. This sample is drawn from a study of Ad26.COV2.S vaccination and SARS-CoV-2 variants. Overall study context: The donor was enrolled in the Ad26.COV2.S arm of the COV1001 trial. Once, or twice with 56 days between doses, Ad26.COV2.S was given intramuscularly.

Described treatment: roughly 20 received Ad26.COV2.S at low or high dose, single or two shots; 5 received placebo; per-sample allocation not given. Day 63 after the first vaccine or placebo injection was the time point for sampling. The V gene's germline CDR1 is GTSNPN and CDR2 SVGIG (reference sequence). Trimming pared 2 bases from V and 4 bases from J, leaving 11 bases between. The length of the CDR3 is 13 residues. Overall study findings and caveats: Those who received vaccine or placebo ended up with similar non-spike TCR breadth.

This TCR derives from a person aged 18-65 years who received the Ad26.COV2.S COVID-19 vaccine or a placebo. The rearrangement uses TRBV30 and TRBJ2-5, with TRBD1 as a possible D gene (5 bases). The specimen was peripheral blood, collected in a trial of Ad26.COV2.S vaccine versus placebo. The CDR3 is CAWSLGQGETQYF. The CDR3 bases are TGTGCCTGGAGTCTAGGGCAGGGAGAGACCCAGTACTTC.